This TCR beta chain was sequenced during a study of vaccination and CD4 T cells after COVID-19 (dated by TCRdb to between 2021 and 2024). About the study as a whole: Convalescent patients had a positive SARS-CoV-2 result on nasal swab PCR, and of these patients, 8 or 9 had mild disease and one had severe disease. In the convalescent cohort there were six males and four females, among whom were two Hispanic individuals, seven Caucasians, two Asians and one multiracial person. Participants got two doses of the Pfizer-BioNTech BNT162b2 vaccine (n=8) or two doses of the Moderna mRNA-1273 vaccine (n=2). Post-COVID blood samples from convalescent patients were collected a median of 101 days after diagnosis, with a range of about 35 to 161 days. The time from the second vaccine dose to post-vaccine blood sampling had a median of roughly 77 days and ranged from roughly 13 to 241 days. For stimulating the cultures, overlapping spike peptide pools were used, derived from SARS-CoV-2 as well as from the common cold coronaviruses HCoV-NL63, HCoV-OC43 and HCoV-229E. Control cultures used a CEFX viral epitope pool as positive control, an HIV-1 Nef peptide pool as negative control, or no peptide. In around 9 COVID-19 convalescent patients and 4 infection-naive healthy vaccine recipients, researchers compared the spike-specific CD4+ TCR repertoire from before mRNA vaccination with the repertoire from after. Broad study findings and their caveats: Nearly all vaccine-specific clones in convalescent patients (304 of 307) were mono-reactive for SARS-CoV-2 spike rather than cross-reactive with common cold coronaviruses. In convalescent patients, a median approximately 89% of post-vaccine SARS-CoV-2-reactive clones were detected only after vaccination, suggesting vaccine-specific priming. Relatively few convalescent patients were included in the study, and early timepoints after natural infection were not analyzed. Although the median number of SARS-CoV-2-reactive clonotypes went up from around 20 after infection to 35 to 40 after vaccination, the increase was not significant.

Trimming costs V 0 bases and J 9 bases, and their ends lie 15 bases apart. The germline V gene (reference sequence) specifies LNHNV as CDR1 and YYDKDF as CDR2. The CDR3 numbers 15 residues from cysteine through phenylalanine. Only CDR3 DNA is held: 45 bases, read in frame from base 1. The method was PCR. DNA from cultured CD4+ T cells was subjected to TCR sequencing with the Oncomine TCR Beta short-read assay at the Johns Hopkins FTIC core. The QIAamp micro DNA kit was used to extract genomic DNA from the cultured CD4+ T cells. Oncomine TCR Beta libraries made from cultured CD4+ T cells were pooled using unique dual indexes and sequenced on an Illumina iSeq 100. As for the authors' bioinformatics: Non-productive sequences were filtered out, and CDR3s that did not start with C, did not end with F or W, or were shorter than 7 amino acids were discarded. The MANAFEST web application was used to identify antigen-specific clonotypes by comparing peptide-stimulated wells against reference wells and other culture wells. To be called positive, a clone needed an FDR below 0.05, an odds ratio above 5, and a productive frequency above 0.1% in at least two of three replicate wells. Cross-reactive clonotypes were defined as significantly expanded in both SARS-CoV-2 spike wells and at least one common cold coronavirus spike condition. CDR3 homology was assessed with Levenshtein distances (stringdist) and unrooted phylogenetic trees (ape) in R version 3.6.1. TCRdb handled the public reads itself, with Q25 trimming in fastp and clone calling in MiXCR, and kept productive beta chains. Each entry is one CDR3 protein sequence, shown with its most common DNA and genes. Here the V and J calls rest on TCRdb's processing, not on the authors' analysis. Here the sample has more than 4,000 distinct CDR3 sequences; just over 45% occur a single time. Of the sample, 40% to 55% falls within the top ten clones.

The sample's treatment or condition, from its label and the paper: approximately nine-day PBMC culture with coronavirus spike peptide pools or control peptides (ViraFEST assay). The ViraFEST assay, used in the study, expanded antigen-specific T cells with peptide pools and then identified the expanded clonotypes through TCR sequencing. Positive SARS-CoV-2 PCR tests in the convalescent patients dated from March to December 2020, before Alpha, Beta and Delta variants emerged in the United States. PBMCs were cultured at a few million per well in IMDM supplemented with approximately 5% human AB serum and about 10 IU/ml IL-2, with approximately 10 ug/ml peptide pools added. Half of the culture medium was replaced with fresh IL-2-containing medium on days 3 and 7. After 10 days of culture, CD4+ T cells were isolated by negative selection with the EasySep CD4+ T cell isolation kit. Ficoll-Paque Plus gradient centrifugation was used to isolate PBMCs from whole blood, and the isolated PBMCs were then either used fresh or cryopreserved at -140C. Triplicate wells were generally used for each culture condition.

This clonotype was recorded a few times. The specificity of this receptor is unknown. The record has no base qualities; no much larger clone is one base away. Sequenced input: CD4+ T cells from blood, cultured in vitro. The chain employs TRBV15 and TRBJ2-1, and possibly TRBD2, on 5 matching bases. The source is a human donor who had recovered from COVID-19. The encoded CDR3 is CATSREGRGSSEQFF. The sequence in DNA is TGTGCCACCAGCAGAGAGGGAAGAGGGTCCAGTGAGCAGTTCTTC.